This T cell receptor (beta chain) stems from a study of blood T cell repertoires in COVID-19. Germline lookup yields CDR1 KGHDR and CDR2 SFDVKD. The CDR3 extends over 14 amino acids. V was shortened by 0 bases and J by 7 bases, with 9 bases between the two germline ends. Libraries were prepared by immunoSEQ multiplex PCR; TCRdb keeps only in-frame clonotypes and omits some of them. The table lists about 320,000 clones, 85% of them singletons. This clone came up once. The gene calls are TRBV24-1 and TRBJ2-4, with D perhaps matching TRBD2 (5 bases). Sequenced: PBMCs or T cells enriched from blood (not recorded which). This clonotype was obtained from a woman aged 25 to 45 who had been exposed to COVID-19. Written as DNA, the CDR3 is TGTGCCACCAGTGATTTGGGGTCGGGGAACATTCAGTACTTC. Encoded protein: CATSDLGSGNIQYF.